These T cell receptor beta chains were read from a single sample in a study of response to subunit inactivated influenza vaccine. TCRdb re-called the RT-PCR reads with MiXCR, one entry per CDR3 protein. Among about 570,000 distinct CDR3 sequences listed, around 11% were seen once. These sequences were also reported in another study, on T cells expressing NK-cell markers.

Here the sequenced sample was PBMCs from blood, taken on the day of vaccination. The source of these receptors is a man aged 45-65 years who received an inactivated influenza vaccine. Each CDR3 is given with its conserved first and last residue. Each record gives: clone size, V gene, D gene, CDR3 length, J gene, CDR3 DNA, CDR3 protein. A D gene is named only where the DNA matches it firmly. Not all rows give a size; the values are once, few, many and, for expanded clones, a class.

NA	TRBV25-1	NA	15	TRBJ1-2	TGTGCCAGCAGTGAATGGGGGGTGTCAAACTATGGCTACACCTTC	CASSEWGVSNYGYTF
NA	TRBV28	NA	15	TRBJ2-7	TGTGCCAGCAGTTTCTTGGTAGTGAATGGCTACGAGCAGTACTTC	CASSFLVVNGYEQYF
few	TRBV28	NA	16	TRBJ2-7	TGTGCCAGCAGTTCCCTCCACGTCCCCTACGTATACGAGCAGTACTTC	CASSSLHVPYVYEQYF
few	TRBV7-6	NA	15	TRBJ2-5	TGTGCCAGCAGCTTAGTAGGGACAAGCCAAGAGACCCAGTACTTC	CASSLVGTSQETQYF
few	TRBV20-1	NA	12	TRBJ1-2	TGCAGTGCTACCCGGGGGTTAGATGGCTACACCTTC	CSATRGLDGYTF
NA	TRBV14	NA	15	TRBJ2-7	TGTGCCAGCAGCCATTTAGGTAGCGGAATCTACGAGCAGTACTTC	CASSHLGSGIYEQYF
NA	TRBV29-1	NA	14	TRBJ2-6	TGCAGCGTTGTGTCAGTCTCTGGGGCCAACGTCCTGACTTTC	CSVVSVSGANVLTF
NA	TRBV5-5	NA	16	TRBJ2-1	TGTGCCAGCAGCTTGCGATTAGGGGGGGGATACAATGAGCAGTTCTTC	CASSLRLGGGYNEQFF
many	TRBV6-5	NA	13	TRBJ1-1	TGTGCCAGCAGTTACTCGCTGAACACTGAAGCTTTCTTT	CASSYSLNTEAFF
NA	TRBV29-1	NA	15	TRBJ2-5	TGCAGCGTGGGGGACTTCGGACAGCTACAAGAGACCCAGTACTTC	CSVGDFGQLQETQYF
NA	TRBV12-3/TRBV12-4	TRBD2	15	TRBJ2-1	TGTGCCAGCAGTCGTCGACTAGCGGGGAGCAATGAGCAGTTCTTC	CASSRRLAGSNEQFF
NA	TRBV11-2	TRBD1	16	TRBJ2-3	TGTGCCAGCAGCTGGGCCGCCCAGGGGGCCACAGATACGCAGTATTTT	CASSWAAQGATDTQYF
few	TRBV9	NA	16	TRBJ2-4	TGTGCCAGCAGCGTAGCGGCGGACCTAGCCAAAAACATTCAGTACTTC	CASSVAADLAKNIQYF
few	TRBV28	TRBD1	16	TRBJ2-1	TGTGCCAGCAGTTCCTTCCGGGACAGGGGGCGGAATGAGCAGTTCTTC	CASSSFRDRGRNEQFF
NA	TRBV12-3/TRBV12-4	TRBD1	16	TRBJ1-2	TGTGCCAGCAGTACAACTCATAGAGGACAGGACTATGGCTACACCTTC	CASSTTHRGQDYGYTF
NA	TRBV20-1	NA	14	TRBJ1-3	TGCAGTGCTGGCGAGAGGAGCTCTGGAAACACCATATATTTT	CSAGERSSGNTIYF
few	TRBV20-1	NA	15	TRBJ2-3	TGCAGTGCTCATGCCTCCGGTACAAACACAGATACGCAGTATTTT	CSAHASGTNTDTQYF
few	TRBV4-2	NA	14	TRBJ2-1	TGTGCCAGCAGCCAAGATCCAGGGGTCGGGGAGCAGTTCTTC	CASSQDPGVGEQFF